These T cell receptor beta chains were read from a single sample in a study of metastatic and nonmetastatic thyroid tumors. TCRdb ran MiXCR on the PCR reads. The sample includes approximately 4,000 clones, nearly 30% seen only once; the top ten take 16%. The sequenced sample was adjacent normal tissue. The receptors originated from a male donor with papillary thyroid cancer or a benign thyroid nodule (not recorded which). Some clones in this sample may be carry-over from other donors' samples. Both conserved end residues are part of each CDR3. The order of the fields is J gene, V gene, D gene, clone size, CDR3 DNA, CDR3 protein. The D gene is left open where the match is weak. A clone size is listed for some rows: how often the clone was seen (once, few, many), or a class if it is expanded.

>TRBJ1-5|TRBV12-3/TRBV12-4|-|medium-sized
TGTGCCAGCAGCACTCTACCCATGCCCCAGCATTTT
CASSTLPMPQHF
>TRBJ2-7|TRBV10-3|-|few
TGTGCCAGCACAGGGGGGGGGAGCTACGAGCAGTACTTC
CASTGGGSYEQYF
>TRBJ1-5|TRBV6-1|-|few
TGTGCCAGCAGCGTTACGTCTGTTTTCATCAATCAGCCCAAGCATTTT
CASSVTSVFINQPKHF
>TRBJ2-7|TRBV2|-|medium-sized
TGTGCCACTCTAGTGGACCAAAGGGAGCAGTACTTC
CATLVDQREQYF
>TRBJ2-7|TRBV6-1|TRBD2|-
TGTGCCAGCAGCTTAGAACTAGCGGGAGGCACCTACGAGCAGTACTTC
CASSLELAGGTYEQYF
>TRBJ2-7|TRBV27|TRBD1|-
TGTGCCAGCAGTCCACGGGGACAGGGGGTCTACGAGCAGTACTTC
CASSPRGQGVYEQYF
>TRBJ2-1|TRBV6-5|TRBD2|-
TGTGCCAGCAGTAACCCCCTTAGCGGGATCCACAATGAGCAGTTCTTC
CASSNPLSGIHNEQFF
>TRBJ1-6|TRBV6-1|TRBD1|-
TGTGCCAGCAGACGCAAGGGACAGGGTATCAGTTCACCCCTCCACTTT
CASRRKGQGISSPLHF
>TRBJ1-6|TRBV5-1|-|-
TGCGCCAGCAGCTTGGAGAGCCGGGGGAGCTCCTATAATTCACCCCTCCACTTT
CASSLESRGSSYNSPLHF
>TRBJ2-1|TRBV6-5|TRBD2|many
TGTGCCAGCAGTTACATGGGGGGGGCCAGCGGGAGGGGTTACGGGTCCTACAATGAGCAGTTCTTC
CASSYMGGASGRGYGSYNEQFF
>TRBJ2-3|TRBV11-1|TRBD2|few
TGTGCCAGCAGCCCCAAAAGACTAGCGGGAGTGGCAGATACGCAGTATTTT
CASSPKRLAGVADTQYF
>TRBJ1-5|TRBV6-1|-|few
TGTGCCAGCAGGACCCCCGGAGTTTGGGGCAATCAGCCCCAGCATTTT
CASRTPGVWGNQPQHF
>TRBJ1-5|TRBV9|TRBD1|few
TGTGCCAGCCGACAGGGGAATCAGCCCCATCATTTT
CASRQGNQPHHF
>TRBJ2-1|TRBV5-1|TRBD2|medium-sized
TGCGCCAGCAGCTTCGCCTTGATTAGCGGGACGTATGAGCAGTTCTTC
CASSFALISGTYEQFF
>TRBJ1-1|TRBV19|-|-
TGTGCCAGTAGTATTTGGGGGAACACTGAAGCTTTCTTT
CASSIWGNTEAFF
>TRBJ1-5|TRBV7-2|-|few
TGTGCCAGCAGCTTAGACGAGCCCCAGCATTTT
CASSLDEPQHF
>TRBJ1-6|TRBV27|-|-
TGTGCCAGCAGTTTCGGTTCAGACTCACCCCTCCACTTT
CASSFGSDSPLHF
>TRBJ1-2|TRBV6-1|-|few
TGTGCCCCTTCCCTGGCGAGCGGTGGCTACACCTTC
CAPSLASGGYTF
>TRBJ2-7|TRBV7-2|TRBD2|-
TGTGCCAGCAGCTTAGCGGCTAGCGGAGGGTCCTACGAGCAGTACTTC
CASSLAASGGSYEQYF
>TRBJ2-1|TRBV20-1|TRBD2|many
TGCAGTGCACGGACAGGGGGACTAGCGGGAGTATCCTACAATGAGCAGTTCTTC
CSARTGGLAGVSYNEQFF
>TRBJ2-2|TRBV6-1|TRBD2|many
TGTGCCAGCAGTCACAAAGGACTAGCGGGCACCGGGGAGCTGTTTTTT
CASSHKGLAGTGELFF
>TRBJ2-1|TRBV6-4|-|large
TGTGCCAGCAGTGAGGCCAAAACAGGGCGTGCTGAGCAGTTCTTC
CASSEAKTGRAEQFF
>TRBJ2-2|TRBV28|-|-
TGTGCCAGCAGTTTACAAGGCGGGACTAACACCGGGGAGCTGTTTTTT
CASSLQGGTNTGELFF
>TRBJ2-3|TRBV24-1|TRBD1|medium-sized
TGTGCCACCAGTGATGCAAGGACAGGGTTTTTAGATACGCAGTATTTT
CATSDARTGFLDTQYF
>TRBJ2-1|TRBV6-1|-|large
TGTGCCAGTCAGGGCGGTAGCTCCTACAATGAGCAGTTCTTC
CASQGGSSYNEQFF
>TRBJ1-1|TRBV27|-|many
TGTGCCAGCAGTTCTTCAGGGGTCCCTACGGGCACTGAAGCTTTCTTT
CASSSSGVPTGTEAFF
>TRBJ2-5|TRBV6-1|-|few
TGTGCCAGCGGTACCTGCGTAGCGGTGTACCAAGAGACCCAGTACTTC
CASGTCVAVYQETQYF
>TRBJ2-7|TRBV5-1|-|-
TGCGCCAGCAGCTTAAGGGTTTTCTACGAGCAGTACTTC
CASSLRVFYEQYF
>TRBJ2-1|TRBV6-1|-|-
TGCGCCAGCAGTACCGGGACCTCAGATTTCTACAATGAGCAGTTCTTC
CASSTGTSDFYNEQFF
>TRBJ1-2|TRBV6-1|-|few
TGTGCCAGCGCGCAGGGCGCCTATGGCTACACCTTC
CASAQGAYGYTF
>TRBJ1-2|TRBV6-1|-|-
TGTGCCAGCAGTGAATACGGGACCGGGGGGCGAGGCTACACCTTC
CASSEYGTGGRGYTF
>TRBJ2-1|TRBV7-3|-|-
TGTGCCAGCAGCTGGGGCGTAAACAATGAGCAGTTCTTC
CASSWGVNNEQFF
>TRBJ2-7|TRBV11-3|TRBD1|-
TGTGCCAGCAGCTTAAGGACAGGGGGAGAGCAGTACTTC
CASSLRTGGEQYF
>TRBJ1-5|TRBV6-1|-|few
TGTGCCAGCAGTGAAGCAGGGCAAGGCAATCAGCCCCAGCATTTT
CASSEAGQGNQPQHF
>TRBJ2-5|TRBV6-2/TRBV6-3|TRBD1|-
TGTGCCAGCAGTTACGTCGAGGGGGCCGGGACAGGGGTCCCAACGTCGGAGACCCAGTACTTC
CASSYVEGAGTGVPTSETQYF
>TRBJ2-1|TRBV6-1|-|-
TGTGCCAGCAGTGACCTCCGGGGAGAGAATGAGCAGTTCTTC
CASSDLRGENEQFF
>TRBJ2-1|TRBV20-1|-|-
TGCAGTGCTAGACATCCGATTCCCGATGAGCAGTTCTTC
CSARHPIPDEQFF
>TRBJ2-7|TRBV28|TRBD1|few
TGTGCCAGCAGCCATGGCCCCCGGGACAGGCTAAGCGACGAGCAGTACTTC
CASSHGPRDRLSDEQYF